A single sample is the source of the 10 T cell receptor beta chains below, sequenced in a study of blood T cell repertoires in COVID-19. Method: immunoSEQ multiplex PCR; TCRdb's copy keeps in-frame clones and lacks some. The repertoire holds under 300,000 clones, with roughly three quarters as singletons. Sequencing was done on a sample of peripheral blood. The receptors here all came from a woman aged 40 to 50 with active or convalescent COVID-19.

CDR3 loop: CASSLRLAGTSTDTQYF. As DNA, the CDR3 is TGTGCCAGCAGCTTACGACTAGCGGGGACAAGCACAGATACGCAGTATTTT. The V gene is TRBV13, the J gene TRBJ2-3, with 11 bases identical to TRBD2. The CDR3 is 17 amino acids. Germline V lookup: CDR1 PRHDT, CDR2 FYEKMQ (reference sequence). After removal of 2 bases from V and 0 bases from J, the junction contained 4 bases not matched to a gene.

Only a few counts were recorded for this clone. The sample contains more than one DNA sequence encoding this CDR3. Here the CDR3 reads CASSRTGGNEKLFF. For the CDR3, the DNA is TGTGCCAGCAGCAGGACAGGGGGTAATGAAAAACTGTTTTTT. This rearrangement joins TRBV7-9 to TRBJ1-4, with 10 bases matching TRBD1. The CDR3 loop spans 14 amino acids. V lost 5 bases, J lost 4 bases, and 1 base stayed unmatched. Germline V gene lookup returns CDR1 SEHNR and CDR2 FQNEAQ (reference sequence).

This chain links TRBV6-5 with TRBJ2-7; weak D call: TRBD1 (8 bases). The germline gives CDR1 MNHEY, CDR2 SVGAGI. The V end lost 7 bases, the J end lost 6 bases, and 22 bases lay between the germline ends. This CDR3 contains 15 residues. The CDR3 reads CASNGLLGGTGEQYV. CDR3 DNA sequence: TGTGCCAGCAATGGGCTTTTGGGAGGGACAGGCGAGCAGTACGTC.

This rearrangement joins TRBV7-9 to TRBJ1-6; 8 nucleotides agree with TRBD1. CDR1 is SEHNR, CDR2 FQNEAQ, per germline (reference sequence). With 5 bases clipped from V and 8 bases from J, the junction kept 5 bases outside the gene matches. The CDR3 contains 14 residues. The CDR3, as DNA: TGTGCCAGCAGCGTTGGACAGGGAGATTCACCCCTCCACTTT. It yields the protein CASSVGQGDSPLHF.

Note on this clone: One junction end does not reproduce the germline sequence, and a read error may be involved. This chain joins TRBV7-7 and TRBJ1-1; D is unresolved. This CDR3 spans 13 amino acids. CDR1 and CDR2 (germline): SSHAT, FNYEAQ (reference sequence). Written as DNA, the CDR3 is TGTGCTAGCAGCTTATCGGGGTCCACTGAAGCTTTCTTT. Encoded protein: CASSLSGSTEAFF.

This chain joins TRBV15 and TRBJ2-1, with D unresolved. The germline CDR1 and CDR2 sequences are LNHNV and YYDKDF (reference sequence). This CDR3 contains 13 residues. Trimming took off 3 bases at V and 3 bases at J, with 6 bases between the two ends. The CDR3 sequence is CATSRGRYNEQFF. Written as DNA, the CDR3 is TGTGCCACCAGCAGGGGCCGCTACAATGAGCAGTTCTTC.

This clone is a singleton in its sample. The gene calls are TRBV20-1 and TRBJ1-2; D unresolved. The CDR3 loop spans 11 amino acids. Trimming shortened V by 5 bases and J by 8 bases, and 12 bases separated the two germline ends. CDR1 and CDR2 (germline): DFQATT, SNEGSKA (reference sequence). The CDR3 nucleotides read TGCAGTGCTCCAGTTTTTTGGGGCTACACCTTC. It yields the protein CSAPVFWGYTF.

This chain connects TRBV6-5 to TRBJ1-2; TRBD1 matches 7 bases. In germline, CDR1 is MNHEY, CDR2 SVGAGI. The CDR3 has 14 amino acids. V lost 6 bases, J lost 4 bases, and 8 bases stayed unmatched. The CDR3: CASSLDRRPYGYTF. The CDR3 nucleotides are TGTGCCAGCAGCCTGGACAGGCGCCCCTATGGCTACACCTTC.

The chain couples TRBV2 to TRBJ1-3; no reliable D call. The CDR3 is made up of 12 amino acids. Per germline, CDR1 SNHLY and CDR2 FYNNEI. V lost 6 bases to trimming and J lost 5 bases, with 8 bases between them. CDR3 DNA: TGTGCCAGCAGCGACACCCGAAACACCATATATTTT. It encodes CASSDTRNTIYF.

The chain is built from TRBV6-6 and TRBJ2-5; D gene uncertain. Germline values: CDR1 MNHNY, CDR2 SVGAGI (reference sequence). V shed 4 bases and J shed 1 base, with 13 bases lying between them. The CDR3 contains 15 residues. The CDR3 sequence is CASSSQNRAQETQYF. The CDR3 bases are TGTGCCAGCAGTTCCCAAAACCGAGCCCAAGAGACCCAGTACTTC.